These T cell receptor beta chains were read from a single sample in a study of CD8 T cells in Susac syndrome. TCRdb called the immunoSEQ multiplex PCR reads again in MiXCR, with one record for every CDR3 protein. The data hold approximately 200,000 distinct CDR3 sequences, with approximately 95% observed a single time. The sequenced sample consisted of CD4+ T cells from PBMCs. The receptors shown here come from a human donor with multiple sclerosis. Each CDR3 is given with its conserved first and last residue. Fields, in order: clone size, CDR3 length, D gene, V gene, J gene, CDR3 DNA, CDR3 protein. A D gene is named only where the DNA matches it firmly. Clone size is stated in some rows and not others, as once, few, many or a class when expanded.

abundance: -; len: 15; d_gene: -; v_gene: TRBV29-1; j_gene: TRBJ2-3; CDR3nt: TGCAGCGTTGTCCAGGCCAGGGGGGCTGGAGATACGCAGTATTTT; CDR3aa: CSVVQARGAGDTQYF
abundance: -; len: 13; d_gene: -; v_gene: TRBV18; j_gene: TRBJ2-4; CDR3nt: TGTGCCAGCTCCCGACAGCCGGGGGACATTCAGTACTTC; CDR3aa: CASSRQPGDIQYF
abundance: -; len: 13; d_gene: -; v_gene: TRBV30; j_gene: TRBJ1-6; CDR3nt: TGTGCGTTGGGAGGGTTTGATAATTCACCCCTCCACTTT; CDR3aa: CALGGFDNSPLHF
abundance: once; len: 16; d_gene: TRBD1; v_gene: TRBV3-1; j_gene: TRBJ1-1; CDR3nt: TGTGCCAGCAGCCAAAAGACAGGGGGGCTGAAAACTGAAGCTTTCTTT; CDR3aa: CASSQKTGGLKTEAFF
abundance: -; len: 16; d_gene: TRBD1; v_gene: TRBV5-1; j_gene: TRBJ2-2; CDR3nt: TGCGCCAGCAGCTTGTTTGGGACAGGGGAAAAAGAGGAGCTGTTTTTT; CDR3aa: CASSLFGTGEKEELFF
abundance: once; len: 14; d_gene: TRBD1; v_gene: TRBV13; j_gene: TRBJ2-5; CDR3nt: TGTGCCAGCAGCTCTCAGGGGGTGGAAGAGACCCAGTACTTC; CDR3aa: CASSSQGVEETQYF
abundance: -; len: 14; d_gene: -; v_gene: TRBV30; j_gene: TRBJ2-3; CDR3nt: TGTGCCTGGAGTGTCGGGGGGCCGCCAGATACGCAGTATTTT; CDR3aa: CAWSVGGPPDTQYF
abundance: -; len: 17; d_gene: TRBD1; v_gene: TRBV3-1; j_gene: TRBJ1-2; CDR3nt: TGTGCCAGCAGCCAAGATACTGGGCAGGGGGGTGTCTATGGCTACACCTTC; CDR3aa: CASSQDTGQGGVYGYTF
abundance: -; len: 16; d_gene: TRBD1; v_gene: TRBV5-4; j_gene: TRBJ2-1; CDR3nt: TGTGCCAGCAGCCCGAACAGGGGCAGCTCCTACAATGAGCAGTTCTTC; CDR3aa: CASSPNRGSSYNEQFF
abundance: -; len: 15; d_gene: -; v_gene: TRBV3-1; j_gene: TRBJ1-1; CDR3nt: TGTGCCAGCAGCCAACACACCGGCGAGAACACTGAAGCTTTCTTT; CDR3aa: CASSQHTGENTEAFF
abundance: -; len: 12; d_gene: TRBD2; v_gene: TRBV29-1; j_gene: TRBJ2-3; CDR3nt: TGCAGCGCCGGCAACGGGGGGGATACGCAGTATTTT; CDR3aa: CSAGNGGDTQYF
abundance: once; len: 13; d_gene: -; v_gene: TRBV29-1; j_gene: TRBJ1-6; CDR3nt: TGCAGCGTCCAGGGAGCAGAAGGTTCACCCCTCCACTTT; CDR3aa: CSVQGAEGSPLHF
abundance: -; len: 14; d_gene: -; v_gene: TRBV20-1; j_gene: TRBJ2-1; CDR3nt: TGCAGTGCTAGTTGGGGGCAGGCATACAATGAGCAGTTCTTC; CDR3aa: CSASWGQAYNEQFF
abundance: -; len: 15; d_gene: -; v_gene: TRBV7-8; j_gene: TRBJ2-3; CDR3nt: TGTGCCAGCAGCTTAGTTAGGGCTTCAGCAGATACGCAGTATTTT; CDR3aa: CASSLVRASADTQYF
abundance: -; len: 14; d_gene: -; v_gene: TRBV7-8; j_gene: TRBJ1-1; CDR3nt: TGTGCCAGCAGCTCGCTCGCAGAAAACACTGAAGCTTTCTTT; CDR3aa: CASSSLAENTEAFF
abundance: -; len: 12; d_gene: -; v_gene: TRBV11-2; j_gene: TRBJ2-7; CDR3nt: TGTGCCAGCCGTACCAACGGGGTCGAGCAGTACTTC; CDR3aa: CASRTNGVEQYF
abundance: -; len: 15; d_gene: -; v_gene: TRBV29-1; j_gene: TRBJ2-3; CDR3nt: TGCAGCGCCTGGGCAGGACTGCCTAGCACAGATACGCAGTATTTT; CDR3aa: CSAWAGLPSTDTQYF
abundance: -; len: 16; d_gene: TRBD2; v_gene: TRBV9; j_gene: TRBJ2-3; CDR3nt: TGTGCCAGCAGTGGCGGGGAGCGGGGGGCGACAGATACGCAGTATTTT; CDR3aa: CASSGGERGATDTQYF
abundance: -; len: 14; d_gene: -; v_gene: TRBV4-1; j_gene: TRBJ1-1; CDR3nt: TGCGCCAGCAGCCAAGAGGCAGTGTGGACTGAAGCTTTCTTT; CDR3aa: CASSQEAVWTEAFF
abundance: -; len: 13; d_gene: -; v_gene: TRBV12-3/TRBV12-4; j_gene: TRBJ1-1; CDR3nt: TGTGCCAGCAGTCCCGACAGGAACCTTGAAGCTTTCTTT; CDR3aa: CASSPDRNLEAFF
abundance: -; len: 13; d_gene: TRBD1; v_gene: TRBV20-1; j_gene: TRBJ2-7; CDR3nt: TGCAGTGCTTCTTCAGGGGGCCTCTACGAGCAGTACTTC; CDR3aa: CSASSGGLYEQYF
abundance: -; len: 16; d_gene: -; v_gene: TRBV3-1; j_gene: TRBJ2-1; CDR3nt: TGTGCCAGCAGCCAAGTTCGCGGGCGGGCCTACAATGAGCAGTTCTTC; CDR3aa: CASSQVRGRAYNEQFF
abundance: -; len: 16; d_gene: -; v_gene: TRBV20-1; j_gene: TRBJ2-6; CDR3nt: TGCAGTGCTAGAGAAGGGGCGCTCTCTGGGGCCAACGTCCTGACTTTC; CDR3aa: CSAREGALSGANVLTF
abundance: -; len: 15; d_gene: -; v_gene: TRBV2; j_gene: TRBJ1-2; CDR3nt: TGTGCCAGCAGTGAAAGAAGGACACGGAGCTATGGCTACACCTTC; CDR3aa: CASSERRTRSYGYTF
abundance: -; len: 16; d_gene: TRBD1; v_gene: TRBV12-3/TRBV12-4; j_gene: TRBJ2-7; CDR3nt: TGTGCCAGCAGCTCCGCCCCAGGGGGCGCGGGGTACGAGCAGTACTTC; CDR3aa: CASSSAPGGAGYEQYF
abundance: -; len: 16; d_gene: -; v_gene: TRBV25-1; j_gene: TRBJ1-1; CDR3nt: TGTGCCAGCAGTGAAGATAGTGGGTCCGTGAACACTGAAGCTTTCTTT; CDR3aa: CASSEDSGSVNTEAFF
abundance: once; len: 15; d_gene: TRBD1; v_gene: TRBV20-1; j_gene: TRBJ1-2; CDR3nt: TGCAGTGCTAGCACCGGGACAGGGGGCAGGGAGGGCTACACCTTC; CDR3aa: CSASTGTGGREGYTF
abundance: -; len: 12; d_gene: -; v_gene: TRBV20-1; j_gene: TRBJ2-1; CDR3nt: TGCAGTGCTAGCCGGGACTACAATGAGCAGTTCTTC; CDR3aa: CSASRDYNEQFF
abundance: -; len: 14; d_gene: TRBD1; v_gene: TRBV2; j_gene: TRBJ1-2; CDR3nt: TGTGCCAGCAGTGCCGGGACAGTGCACTATGGCTACACCTTC; CDR3aa: CASSAGTVHYGYTF
abundance: -; len: 13; d_gene: -; v_gene: TRBV2; j_gene: TRBJ1-1; CDR3nt: TGTGCCAGCAGTGCTGGAGGACGGACTGAAGCTTTCTTT; CDR3aa: CASSAGGRTEAFF
abundance: -; len: 16; d_gene: -; v_gene: TRBV5-1; j_gene: TRBJ2-3; CDR3nt: TGCGCCAGCAGCTTAAAGGAATTGATTAGCACAGATACGCAGTATTTT; CDR3aa: CASSLKELISTDTQYF
abundance: -; len: 15; d_gene: TRBD1; v_gene: TRBV29-1; j_gene: TRBJ2-1; CDR3nt: TGCAGCGTTGAGGGACAGCACCTCTCCTACAATGAGCAGTTCTTC; CDR3aa: CSVEGQHLSYNEQFF
abundance: -; len: 16; d_gene: TRBD2; v_gene: TRBV9; j_gene: TRBJ2-1; CDR3nt: TGTGCCAGCAGCGCCGGACTAGAAGTTTCCTACAATGAGCAGTTCTTC; CDR3aa: CASSAGLEVSYNEQFF
abundance: -; len: 13; d_gene: -; v_gene: TRBV3-1; j_gene: TRBJ2-2; CDR3nt: TGTGCCAGCAGCCTCCGAGGACCCGGGGAGCTGTTTTTT; CDR3aa: CASSLRGPGELFF
abundance: -; len: 12; d_gene: -; v_gene: TRBV6-2/TRBV6-3; j_gene: TRBJ1-6; CDR3nt: TGTGCCAGCAGTTCTCTAAATTCACCCCTCCACTTT; CDR3aa: CASSSLNSPLHF
abundance: -; len: 15; d_gene: TRBD1; v_gene: TRBV7-2; j_gene: TRBJ1-2; CDR3nt: TGTGCCAGCAGCACCGGACAGGCCCTTAACTATGGCTACACCTTC; CDR3aa: CASSTGQALNYGYTF